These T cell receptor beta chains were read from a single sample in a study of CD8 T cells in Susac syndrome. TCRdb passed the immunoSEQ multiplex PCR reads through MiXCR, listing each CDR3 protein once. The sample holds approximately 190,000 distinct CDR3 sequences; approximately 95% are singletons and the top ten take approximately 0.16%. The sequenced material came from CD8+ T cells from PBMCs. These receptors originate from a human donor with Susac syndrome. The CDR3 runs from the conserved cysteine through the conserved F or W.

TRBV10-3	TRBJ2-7	CAITPTGDEQYF
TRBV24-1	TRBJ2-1	CATSDLTGREQFF
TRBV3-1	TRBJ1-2	CASSQAAGGSSGYTF
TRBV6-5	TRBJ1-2	CASSALPLVEDGYTF
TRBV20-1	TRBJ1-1	CSAPGGGNTEAFF
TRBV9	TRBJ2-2	CASSPGTANTGELFF
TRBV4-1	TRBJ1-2	CASRPVTRGQNGYTF
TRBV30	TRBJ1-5	CAWSVNSVGNQPQHF
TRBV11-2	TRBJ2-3	CASSLGTSATTDTQYF
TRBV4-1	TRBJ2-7	CASSQVYGGKSSYEQYF
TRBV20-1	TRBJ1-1	CSANRGSENTEAFF
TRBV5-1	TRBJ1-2	CASSPRGGGNYGYTF
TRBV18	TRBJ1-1	CASSPHPGNTEAFF
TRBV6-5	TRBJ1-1	CASRDRGGTEAFF
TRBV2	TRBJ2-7	CASSEADSYEQYF
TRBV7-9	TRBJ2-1	CASSLAPSGGRYNEQFF
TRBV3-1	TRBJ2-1	CASSQGLAGENEQFF
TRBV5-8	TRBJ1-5	CASSLLRNQPQHF
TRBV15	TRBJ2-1	CATSRELDFDEQFF
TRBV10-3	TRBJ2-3	CAISESTVSGTDTQYF
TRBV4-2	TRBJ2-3	CASSQDLGAGINTQYF
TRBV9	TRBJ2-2	CASSTRVREALTGELFF
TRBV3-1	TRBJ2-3	CASSLGGGTDTQYF
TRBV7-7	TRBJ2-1	CASSIGTGGLDEQFF
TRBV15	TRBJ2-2	CATSRVAGSAVGHNTGELFF
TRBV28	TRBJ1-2	CASSTGDSFNYGYTF
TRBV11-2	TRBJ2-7	CASSFDVTAVLEYF
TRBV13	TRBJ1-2	CASSLDRTGGGYTF
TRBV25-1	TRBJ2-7	CASSESPGTAYEQYF
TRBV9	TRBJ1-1	CASSVGQPNTEAFF
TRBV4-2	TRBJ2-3	CASSQIVGGSTDTQYF
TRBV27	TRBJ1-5	CASSLTANQPQHF
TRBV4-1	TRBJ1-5	CARRQGSQPQHF
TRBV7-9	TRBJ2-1	CASSLSVDEQFF
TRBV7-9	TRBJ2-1	CASSSLAGGPEQFF
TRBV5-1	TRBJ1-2	CASRQGSDGYTF
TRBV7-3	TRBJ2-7	CASSIQGGEQYF